This record looks at one T cell receptor (beta chain) sequence and its context. No antigen is known for it. Treatment described: approximately nine-day PBMC culture with coronavirus spike peptide pools or control peptides (ViraFEST assay). The unexposed donor's CD4+ T cells were collected before the COVID-19 pandemic (2011-2018). The data derive from a study of vaccination and CD4 T cells after COVID-19. Study-wide points: The median SARS-CoV-2-reactive clonotype number increased from roughly 19 to 38, without statistical significance. For convalescent patients, 304 of the 307 vaccine-specific clones analyzed were classified as spike mono-reactive.

Cultured CD4+ T-cell DNA underwent Oncomine TCR Beta short-read sequencing. The genomic DNA was obtained from cultured CD4+ T cells by extraction with the QIAamp micro DNA kit. TCRdb recomputed calls from the PCR reads with MiXCR, one row per CDR3 protein. In the table there are 8,000 or so distinct CDR3 sequences, around two fifths of which are singletons. The CDR3 totals 15 residues. The V gene's germline CDR1 is SNHLY and CDR2 FYNNEI. With 4 bases removed from V and 0 bases from J, the gap between germline ends came to 10 bases. This clonotype was obtained from a human donor in good health. Sequenced material: CD4+ T cells from blood, cultured in vitro. The V and J genes are TRBV2 and TRBJ2-1, with TRBD1 as a possible D gene (5 bases). CDR3 protein: CASSVGQGSYNEQFF. Here the CDR3 DNA reads TGTGCCAGCAGTGTGGGGCAGGGCTCCTACAATGAGCAGTTCTTC.